This T cell receptor beta chain is from a study of blood T cell repertoires in COVID-19. Background on the study: Sources were T cells, B-cell-depleted T cells, or PBMCs; the material itself was cDNA or gDNA.

Sequencing used immunoSEQ multiplex PCR; TCRdb keeps in-frame clones, though not all of them. The table has just under 350,000 clones, roughly 89% seen once. CDR1 SEHNR and CDR2 FQNEAQ come from the germline V gene (reference sequence). The CDR3 has 14 residues. The ends were cut back, 8 bases at V and 10 bases at J, with 20 bases in the middle. V and J are TRBV7-9 and TRBJ1-4; TRBD1 might be the D (6 bases). The sequence came from a woman aged 18-29 years who had recovered from COVID-19. Sequencing used peripheral blood. The CDR3 protein is CASSVRQGSRKLFF. For the CDR3, the DNA is TGTGCCAGCTCCGTGAGGCAGGGGTCTAGAAAACTGTTTTTT.